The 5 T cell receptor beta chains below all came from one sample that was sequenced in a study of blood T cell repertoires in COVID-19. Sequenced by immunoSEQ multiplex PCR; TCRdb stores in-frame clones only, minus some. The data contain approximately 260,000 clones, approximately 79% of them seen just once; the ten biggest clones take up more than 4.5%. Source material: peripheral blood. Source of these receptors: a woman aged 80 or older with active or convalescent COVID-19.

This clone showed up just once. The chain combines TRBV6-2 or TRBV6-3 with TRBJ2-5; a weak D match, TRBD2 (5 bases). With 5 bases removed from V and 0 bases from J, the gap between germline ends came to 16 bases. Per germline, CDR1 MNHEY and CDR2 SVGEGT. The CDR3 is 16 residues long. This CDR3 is CASSPVQDWHQETQYF. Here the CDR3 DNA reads TGTGCCAGCAGTCCAGTTCAGGACTGGCACCAAGAGACCCAGTACTTC.

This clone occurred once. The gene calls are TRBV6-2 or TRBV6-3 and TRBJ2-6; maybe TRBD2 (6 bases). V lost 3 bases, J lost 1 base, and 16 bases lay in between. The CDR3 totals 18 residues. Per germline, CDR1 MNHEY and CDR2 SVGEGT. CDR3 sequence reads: CASSYHRGGPSGANVLTF. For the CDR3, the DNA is TGTGCCAGCAGTTATCATCGGGGAGGCCCTTCTGGGGCCAACGTCCTGACTTTC.

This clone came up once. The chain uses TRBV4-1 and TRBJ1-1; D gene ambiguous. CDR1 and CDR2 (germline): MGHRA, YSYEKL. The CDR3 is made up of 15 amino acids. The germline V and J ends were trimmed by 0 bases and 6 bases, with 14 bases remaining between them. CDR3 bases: TGCGCCAGCAGCCAAGACCGGACGGATAGCGCTGAAGCTTTCTTT. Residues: CASSQDRTDSAEAFF.

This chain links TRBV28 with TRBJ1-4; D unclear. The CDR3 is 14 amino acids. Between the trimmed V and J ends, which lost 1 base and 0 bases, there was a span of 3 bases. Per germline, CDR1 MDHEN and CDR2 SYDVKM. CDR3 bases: TGTGCCAGCAGTTTATTCACAACTAATGAAAAACTGTTTTTT. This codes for CASSLFTTNEKLFF.

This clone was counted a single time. CDR3 protein: CASSLAPAGTYTDTQYF. CDR3 in DNA: TGTGCCAGCAGCTTGGCGCCAGCGGGGACTTACACAGATACGCAGTATTTT. This sequence joins TRBV5-4 and TRBJ2-3, with 7 bases matching TRBD2. The length of the CDR3 is 17 residues. The germline V gene has CDR1 SGHNT and CDR2 YYREEE (reference sequence). J gave up 2 bases and V 0 bases, and 9 bases lay outside the gene matches.